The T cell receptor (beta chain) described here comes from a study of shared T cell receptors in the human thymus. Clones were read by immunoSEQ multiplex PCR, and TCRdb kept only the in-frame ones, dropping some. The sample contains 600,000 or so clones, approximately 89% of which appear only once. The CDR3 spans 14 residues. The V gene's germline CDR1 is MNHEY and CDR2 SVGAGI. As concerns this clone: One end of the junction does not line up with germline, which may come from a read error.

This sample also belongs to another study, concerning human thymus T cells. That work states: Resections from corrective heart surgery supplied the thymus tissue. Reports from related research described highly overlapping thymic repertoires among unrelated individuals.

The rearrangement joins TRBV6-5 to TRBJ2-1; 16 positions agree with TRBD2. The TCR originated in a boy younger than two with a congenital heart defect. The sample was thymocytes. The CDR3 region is CASSEGTSGGAGVF. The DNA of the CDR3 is TGTGCCAGCAGTGAAGGGACTAGCGGGGGGGCCGGGGTCTTC.